The 18 T cell receptor beta chains below were found in one sample sequenced in a study of T cell responses to AZD1222 COVID-19 vaccine. Libraries were prepared by immunoSEQ multiplex PCR; TCRdb keeps only in-frame clonotypes and omits some of them. The repertoire holds 100,000 or so clones, with about nine tenths as singletons. Sequences were derived from peripheral blood, sampled on day 0 of AZD1222 vaccination. All receptors come from an adult in good health.

V is TRBV5-1 and J is TRBJ1-6; possible D gene TRBD1, 6 bases. V lost 0 bases, J lost 7 bases, and 8 bases lay in between. The CDR3 covers 14 residues. Looked up from germline, CDR1 is SGHRS and CDR2 is YFSETQ. The CDR3 is CASSLGQVNSPLHF. Written as DNA, the CDR3 is TGCGCCAGCAGCTTGGGACAGGTGAATTCACCCCTCCACTTT.

This clone has only one observation. The chain carries TRBV4-1 and TRBJ2-2; D might be TRBD2 (5 bases). CDR1 MGHRA and CDR2 YSYEKL come from the germline V gene. The CDR3 totals 14 residues. The V end lost 4 bases, the J end lost 5 bases, and 11 bases lay between the germline ends. The CDR3 sequence: CASSLQAGTGELFF. CDR3 bases: TGCGCCAGCAGCCTCCAGGCGGGTACCGGGGAGCTGTTTTTT.

The rearrangement uses TRBV11-1 and TRBJ2-7, with a tentative D call TRBD1 (5 bases). Germline CDR1 is SGHAT and CDR2 is FQDESV (reference sequence). V was trimmed by 5 bases and J by 0 bases, leaving 11 bases between them. This CDR3 is 14 amino acids long. The CDR3: CASSPRTISYEQYF. The CDR3 DNA reads as TGTGCCAGCAGCCCAAGGACAATCTCCTACGAGCAGTACTTC. The full variable domain, rest sourced from reference TRBV11-1 and TRBJ2-7, is EAEVAQSPRYKITEKSQAVAFWCDPISGHATLYWYRQILGQGPELLVQFQDESVVDDSQLPKDRFSAERLKGVDSTLKIQPAELGDSAMYLCASSPRTISYEQYFGPGTRLTVT.

V gene TRBV5-1 combines with J gene TRBJ2-2; perhaps TRBD1 as D (6 bases). Germline V gives CDR1 SGHRS, CDR2 YFSETQ. V was shortened by 5 bases and J by 4 bases, with 12 bases between the two germline ends. This CDR3 has 14 amino acids. CDR3 amino acids: CASSSDRITGELFF. Written as DNA, the CDR3 is TGCGCCAGCAGTTCGGACAGAATCACCGGGGAGCTGTTTTTT.

The gene calls are TRBV7-3 and TRBJ1-2; TRBD1 might be the D (6 bases). V lost 2 bases to trimming and J lost 6 bases, with 10 bases between them. CDR1 is SGHTA and CDR2 is FQGTGA in the germline V gene. CDR3 length equals 13 residues. CDR3 sequence reads: CASSLGAGDGYTF. DNA of the CDR3: TGTGCCAGCAGCTTAGGGGCAGGGGATGGCTACACCTTC.

J is TRBJ1-2 and V is TRBV9, with 10 bases identical to TRBD1. The CDR3 consists of 14 residues. The V segment lost 3 bases and the J segment 7 bases; nucleotides outside the gene matches: 6. Germline CDR1 is SGDLS and CDR2 is YYNGEE. The CDR3 nucleotides are TGTGCCAGCAGCGACGGGACAGGGGCCTTTGGCTACACCTTC. Translated, it gives CASSDGTGAFGYTF.

The CDR3 is CASSLEDRAFEQYF. The CDR3 region has the DNA TGTGCCAGCAGCTTAGAGGATCGGGCGTTCGAGCAGTACTTC. This chain uses TRBV7-9 with TRBJ2-7; unclear D gene. V shed 1 base and J shed 6 bases, with 13 bases lying between them. The germline CDR1 and CDR2 sequences are SEHNR and FQNEAQ (reference sequence). This CDR3 is 14 amino acids long. The variable domain in full, completed from reference TRBV7-9 and TRBJ2-7, reads DTGVSQNPRHKITKRGQNVTFRCDPISEHNRLYWYRQTLGQGPEFLTYFQNEAQLEKSRLLSDRFSAERPKGSFSTLEIQRTEQGDSAMYLCASSLEDRAFEQYFGPGTRLTVT.

This chain joins TRBV30 and TRBJ2-1; no clear D. This CDR3 is built from 15 residues. Germline-derived CDR1 and CDR2 are GTSNPN and SVGIG (reference sequence). The germline V and J ends were trimmed by 5 bases and 3 bases, with 17 bases remaining between them. The CDR3 spells CAWARGARFYNEQFF. As DNA, the CDR3 is TGTGCCTGGGCGCGAGGAGCCAGGTTCTACAATGAGCAGTTCTTC.

V gene TRBV2 combines with J gene TRBJ1-1; 7 bases agree with TRBD1. Germline loops: CDR1 SNHLY, CDR2 FYNNEI. V shed 6 bases, J shed 5 bases, and the junction held 3 bases outside the gene matches. This CDR3 spans 12 amino acids. CDR3 sequence: CASRGQVTEAFF. DNA for the CDR3: TGTGCCAGCAGAGGACAGGTGACTGAAGCTTTCTTT. The whole variable domain, remainder taken from reference TRBV2 and TRBJ1-1, is EPEVTQTPSHQVTQMGQEVILRCVPISNHLYFYWYRQILGQKVEFLVSFYNNEISEKSEIFDDQFSVERPDGSNFTLKIRSTKLEDSAMYFCASRGQVTEAFFGQGTRLTVV.

This chain uses TRBV28 with TRBJ1-4, with D unresolved. CDR3 size: 14 residues. The V gene lost 5 bases and the J gene lost 3 bases, with 10 bases spanning the gap. Germline assignment: CDR1 MDHEN and CDR2 SYDVKM. The CDR3, as DNA: TGTGCCAGCAGTCAATCGGGGTCTAATGAAAAACTGTTTTTT. This gives the protein CASSQSGSNEKLFF.

This sequence joins TRBV4-1 and TRBJ2-5, with 7 bases matching TRBD1. The CDR3 is made up of 15 amino acids. The J segment lost 2 bases and the V segment lost 2 bases, leaving 5 bases of the junction unmatched. Germline-derived CDR1 and CDR2 are MGHRA and YSYEKL. CDR3 DNA: TGCGCCAGCAGCCAACTGGGACAGAGACAAGAGACCCAGTACTTC. Its protein product is CASSQLGQRQETQYF.

The chain couples TRBV4-1 to TRBJ2-5; D is possibly TRBD1 (5 bases). Trimming removed 1 base from V and 5 bases from J, with 17 bases in between. The CDR3 consists of 16 residues. Germline CDR1 is MGHRA and CDR2 is YSYEKL. The CDR3 DNA is TGCGCCAGCAGCCAAGGGGTCAGGGATTTCATGGAGACCCAGTACTTC. Its translation is CASSQGVRDFMETQYF.

The gene calls are TRBV4-2 and TRBJ2-1, with 7 bases identical to TRBD1. The CDR3 runs 16 residues. V lost 0 bases to trimming and J lost 9 bases; unmatched junction nucleotides: 11. Per germline, CDR1 LGHNA and CDR2 YNFKEQ. The CDR3 bases are TGTGCCAGCAGCCAAGAGCTAGGGGGCTTCGGAAGTGAGCAGTTCTTC. Its translation: CASSQELGGFGSEQFF.

The rearrangement links TRBV5-1 to TRBJ2-3, with D maybe TRBD2 (6 bases). V gave up 3 bases and J gave up 2 bases, with 13 bases separating them. The CDR3 consists of 15 residues. In germline, CDR1 is SGHRS, CDR2 YFSETQ. In DNA form, the CDR3 reads TGCGCCAGCAGCTCTAATAGCGGTTACACAGATACGCAGTATTTT. Translated: CASSSNSGYTDTQYF.

The rearrangement joins TRBV10-3 to TRBJ2-3, with TRBD2 as a possible D gene (5 bases). The CDR3 runs to 15 residues. V lost 2 bases, J lost 4 bases, and 13 bases lay in between. CDR1 and CDR2 from the germline V gene are ENHRY and SYGVKD. The CDR3 nucleotides are TGTGCCATCAGTGAGAAAGCTACCGGGGCAGATACGCAGTATTTT. It is translated as CAISEKATGADTQYF.

The chain employs TRBV5-5 and TRBJ1-2; D is uncertain. The V gene's germline CDR1 is SGHKS and CDR2 YYEKEE (reference sequence). CDR3 size: 14 residues. V lost 4 bases, J lost 8 bases, and 18 bases lay in between. The CDR3 bases are TGTGCCAGCAGCCTGAGGGCAAATTGGGAAGGCTACACCTTC. Encoded protein: CASSLRANWEGYTF.

This chain uses TRBV9 with TRBJ2-1, with a possible D match to TRBD2 (6 bases). This CDR3 has 16 residues. Germline values: CDR1 SGDLS, CDR2 YYNGEE. Trimming took 3 bases from V and 4 from J, leaving 17 bases between them. The CDR3, as DNA: TGTGCCAGCAGCGATCCTTTAGCGGAGGGTTACAATGAGCAGTTCTTC. Protein: CASSDPLAEGYNEQFF.

This clone occurred a few times. V is TRBV9 and J is TRBJ2-5; unclear D gene. This CDR3 is built from 15 residues. V lost 0 bases, J lost 5 bases, and 14 bases lay in between. Germline V gene sequence: CDR1 SGDLS, CDR2 YYNGEE. The CDR3 sequence is CASSVEARLEETQYF. The CDR3 DNA follows: TGTGCCAGCAGCGTAGAGGCCCGCCTTGAGGAGACCCAGTACTTC.